These 18 T cell receptor beta chains originate from one sample sequenced in a study of Graves' ophthalmopathy and Graves' hyperthyroidism. As the template, RNA transcripts were used to amplify TCR beta CDR3 regions. Second-round multiplex PCR came after a first-round RT-PCR that employed HTBI primers. TCRdb itself ran the multiplex PCR reads through MiXCR, one entry per CDR3 protein. The data show about 620,000 distinct CDR3 sequences, around a fifth seen once. Sequencing was performed on peripheral blood. These receptors were taken from a woman in her late teens or twenties with stable Graves' hyperthyroidism. Some clones in this sample may be carry-over from other donors' samples.

This rearrangement joins TRBV4-1 to TRBJ1-1, with 9 bases lining up with TRBD1. Germline V lookup: CDR1 MGHRA, CDR2 YSYEKL. The CDR3 sequence is 15 residues long. The ends lost 4 bases at V and 4 bases at J; junction bases unmatched: 7. DNA for the CDR3: TGCGCCAGCAGCCCACTCGAACAGGGGGCCACTGAAGCTTTCTTT. Translated, it gives CASSPLEQGATEAFF.

This clonotype was seen more than once but under ten times. The chain combines TRBV11-2 with TRBJ2-2; D not certain. Germline V gene lookup returns CDR1 SGHAT and CDR2 FQNNGV. Trimming pared 7 bases from V and 4 bases from J, leaving 13 bases between. CDR3 length: 14 amino acids. In DNA form, the CDR3 reads TGTGCCAGCAACAGAGATTTTACCACCGGGGAGCTGTTTTTT. This gives the protein CASNRDFTTGELFF.

This clonotype showed up many times. This rearrangement joins TRBV29-1 to TRBJ2-7; D is possibly TRBD2 (6 bases). The V and J ends lost 6 bases and 0 bases respectively, with 15 bases between them. Germline V CDR1 and CDR2: SQVTM, ANQGSEA. CDR3 length: 14 residues. CDR3 loop: CSVAGRTNSYEQYF. The CDR3 DNA is TGCAGCGTCGCTGGACGGACTAACTCCTACGAGCAGTACTTC.

This clonotype has just a few counts. The rearrangement joins TRBV20-1 to TRBJ2-5; 9 bases line up with TRBD2. The CDR3 runs to 16 residues. Germline V gene lookup returns CDR1 DFQATT and CDR2 SNEGSKA (reference sequence). J was trimmed by 4 bases and V by 0 bases; bases with no gene match: 9. Here the CDR3 reads CSAREASGGLLETQYF. The CDR3 DNA reads as TGCAGTGCTAGAGAAGCGAGCGGGGGGCTTTTAGAGACCCAGTACTTC.

This clonotype was picked up many times. The CDR3 DNA sequence: TGTGCCAGCAGTTACTTGACAGGGGATGCCTACGAGCAGTACTTC. It is translated as CASSYLTGDAYEQYF. The genes are TRBV6-2 or TRBV6-3 and TRBJ2-7; 8 nucleotides line up with TRBD1. J lost 2 bases, V lost 1 base, and 4 bases had no gene match. CDR3 length: 15 amino acids. CDR1 MNHEY and CDR2 SVGEGT come from the germline V gene.

This chain links TRBV5-1 with TRBJ2-5; TRBD2 matches at 14 bases. J gave up 4 bases and V 4 bases, and 6 bases lay outside the gene matches. Germline CDR1 and CDR2: SGHRS and YFSETQ. CDR3 length equals 16 residues. CDR3 protein: CASSLTSGGAGETQYF. The CDR3 bases are TGCGCCAGCAGCCTGACTAGCGGGGGGGCCGGAGAGACCCAGTACTTC.

This clonotype came up many times. V is TRBV4-1 and J is TRBJ1-1; D unresolved. The CDR3 has 15 residues. Between the trimmed V and J ends, which lost 3 bases and 2 bases, there was a span of 13 bases. Germline lookup yields CDR1 MGHRA and CDR2 YSYEKL. CDR3 nucleotides: TGCGCCAGCAGCCAGGGGATCAGTCGAAACACTGAAGCTTTCTTT. This gives the protein CASSQGISRNTEAFF.

This clonotype has a handful of counts. This chain joins TRBV6-5 and TRBJ2-2, with a weak D call TRBD1 (7 bases). The CDR3 totals 16 residues. Looked up from germline, CDR1 is MNHEY and CDR2 is SVGAGI. Deletions cut 2 bases from V and 0 bases from J, with 10 bases between. The CDR3 coding sequence is TGTGCCAGCAGTTACCCAGGGGGGCCGAACACCGGGGAGCTGTTTTTT. Amino acid sequence: CASSYPGGPNTGELFF.

This clonotype was counted between two and nine times. V and J are TRBV6-1 and TRBJ1-1; D remains ambiguous. The CDR3 length is 13 residues. Germline V gene sequence: CDR1 MNHNS, CDR2 SASEGT. Trimming stripped 7 bases from V and 5 bases from J, with 14 bases between. CDR3 coding DNA: TGTGCCAGCATCAACGGAGGTGGTACTGAAGCTTTCTTT. The encoded protein is CASINGGGTEAFF.

In this sample, this clonotype turned up many times. The chain links TRBV5-1 to TRBJ1-2, with a tentative D call TRBD1 (5 bases). The CDR3 totals 14 residues. Trimming pared 0 bases from V and 4 bases from J, leaving 10 bases between. Looked up from germline, CDR1 is SGHRS and CDR2 is YFSETQ. CDR3 protein: CASSLEYRSYGYTF. The CDR3 nucleotides are TGCGCCAGCAGCTTGGAATACAGGTCCTATGGCTACACCTTC.

This clonotype was seen many times. The chain uses TRBV28 and TRBJ2-5, with D unclear. The CDR3 sequence is 13 residues long. CDR1 MDHEN and CDR2 SYDVKM come from the germline V gene. V dropped 6 bases and J dropped 2 bases, with 10 bases sitting between them. CDR3 coding DNA: TGTGCCAGCAGATATGACTCTCAAGAGACCCAGTACTTC. Translation gives CASRYDSQETQYF.

This clonotype was seen only a few times. The genes are TRBV30 and TRBJ2-7; no reliable D call. This CDR3 has 13 residues. Germline loops: CDR1 GTSNPN, CDR2 SVGIG (reference sequence). Trimming took 3 bases from V and 6 from J, leaving 15 bases between them. CDR3 coding DNA: TGTGCCTGGAGCCCCGATCGTAACTCCGAGCAGTACTTC. Protein product: CAWSPDRNSEQYF.

This clonotype was recorded at least ten times. The V call is TRBV20-1, the J call TRBJ2-6; D call uncertain. Germline CDR1 is DFQATT and CDR2 is SNEGSKA (reference sequence). CDR3 length: 15 residues. The V end lost 4 bases, the J end lost 0 bases, and 10 bases lay between the germline ends. The CDR3 here is CSAKVHFSGANVLTF. The DNA for the CDR3 is TGCAGTGCTAAGGTTCATTTCTCTGGGGCCAACGTCCTGACTTTC.

This chain uses TRBV6-1 with TRBJ1-2; 7 nucleotides line up with TRBD1. Germline CDR1 MNHNS, CDR2 SASEGT. The V and J ends lost 6 bases and 3 bases, in that order; junction bases with no gene match: 7. This CDR3 comprises 14 residues. The CDR3 loop is CASRGPDRDYGYTF. In DNA, the CDR3 is TGTGCCAGCAGAGGCCCCGACAGGGACTATGGCTACACCTTC.

At least ten counts were recorded for this clonotype. The rearrangement uses TRBV2 and TRBJ1-5; 7 bases match TRBD1. Germline V CDR1 and CDR2: SNHLY, FYNNEI. J was trimmed by 0 bases and V by 3 bases; bases with no gene match: 14. CDR3 length equals 19 residues. CDR3 sequence reads: CASSDTGQQNLYSNQPQHF. The CDR3 DNA reads TGTGCCAGCAGTGATACGGGACAGCAAAACTTATATAGCAATCAGCCCCAGCATTTT.

This clonotype was picked up many times. This rearrangement joins TRBV20-1 to TRBJ1-5, with a possible D match to TRBD1 (5 bases). CDR3 length: 15 residues. The germline gives CDR1 DFQATT, CDR2 SNEGSKA (reference sequence). Trimming pared 3 bases from V and 3 bases from J, leaving 15 bases between. CDR3 residues: CSASGGWGINQPQHF. DNA of the CDR3: TGCAGTGCTAGTGGGGGTTGGGGTATCAATCAGCCCCAGCATTTT.

The chain couples TRBV4-1 to TRBJ2-5; D is perhaps TRBD2 (6 bases). The CDR3 spans 16 residues. Germline V gene lookup returns CDR1 MGHRA and CDR2 YSYEKL. V gave up 1 base and J gave up 4 bases, with 16 bases separating them. The CDR3: CASSQVGRELGETQYF. CDR3 DNA: TGCGCCAGCAGCCAAGTGGGTCGGGAGCTAGGAGAGACCCAGTACTTC.

There are many counts of this clonotype. This chain joins TRBV12-5 and TRBJ1-5; TRBD1 might be the D (6 bases). Germline values: CDR1 LGHNT, CDR2 FRNRAP. The length of the CDR3 is 14 residues. The V and J ends lost 5 bases and 1 base respectively, with 9 bases between them. The CDR3: CASGTGLSNQPQHF. The CDR3 region has the DNA TGTGCTAGTGGTACAGGGTTGAGCAATCAGCCCCAGCATTTT.